This T cell receptor (beta chain) comes out of a study of blood T cells in healthy people across ages. General study findings and limits: PBMCs were not sorted, which prevented a conclusive comparison of naive versus antigen-experienced cells.

With a J-beta primer mix and a sample-barcoded 5' primer, a second PCR ran about 6 to 11 cycles. One entry per CDR3 protein, called by TCRdb with MiXCR from the 5' RACE reads. The table records 750,000 to 850,000 distinct CDR3 sequences, approximately 25% of them present only once. Germline CDR1 is SEHNR and CDR2 is FQNEAQ (reference sequence). V lost 5 bases to trimming and J lost 2 bases; unmatched junction nucleotides: 13. The CDR3 extends over 18 amino acids. A remark on this clonotype: The antigen remains unidentified.

These sequences were also reported in another study, on T cells of mothers and their children.

The sample taken for sequencing was blood. The TCR originated in a boy younger than 18 in good health. The gene calls are TRBV7-9 and TRBJ1-4, with TRBD1 matching 8 bases. In nucleotides, the CDR3 is TGTGCCAGCAGCCTTCTAAGGACAGGGAGGAGGACTAATGAAAAACTGTTTTTT. Its translation: CASSLLRTGRRTNEKLFF.